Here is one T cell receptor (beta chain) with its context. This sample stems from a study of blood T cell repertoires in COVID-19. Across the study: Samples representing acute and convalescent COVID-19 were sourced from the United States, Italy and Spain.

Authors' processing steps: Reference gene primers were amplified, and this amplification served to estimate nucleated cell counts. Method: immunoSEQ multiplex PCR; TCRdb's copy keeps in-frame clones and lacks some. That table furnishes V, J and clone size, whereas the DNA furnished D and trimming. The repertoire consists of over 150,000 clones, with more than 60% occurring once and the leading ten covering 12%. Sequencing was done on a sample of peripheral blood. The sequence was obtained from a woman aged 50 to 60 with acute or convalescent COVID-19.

This CDR3 reads CASSLNRRNYGYTF. The CDR3 nucleotides are TGTGCCAGCAGTTTAAATCGGAGAAACTATGGCTACACCTTC. J is TRBJ1-2 and V is TRBV28, with D unclear. The germline V gene encodes CDR1 MDHEN and CDR2 SYDVKM. This CDR3 region has 14 residues. V was pared by 2 bases and J by 2 bases, with 9 bases between.